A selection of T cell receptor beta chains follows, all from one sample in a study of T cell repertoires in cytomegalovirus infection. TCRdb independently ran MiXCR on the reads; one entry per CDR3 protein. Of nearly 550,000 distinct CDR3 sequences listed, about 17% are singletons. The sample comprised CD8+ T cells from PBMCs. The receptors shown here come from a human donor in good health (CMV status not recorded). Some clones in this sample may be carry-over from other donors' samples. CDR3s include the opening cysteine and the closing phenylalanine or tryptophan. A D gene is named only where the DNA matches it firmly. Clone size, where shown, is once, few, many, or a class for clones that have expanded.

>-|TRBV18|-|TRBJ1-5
TGTGCCAGCTCACCTTCGGGGGGCTTTGATAGCAATCAGCCCCAGCATTTT
CASSPSGGFDSNQPQHF
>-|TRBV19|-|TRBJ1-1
TGTGCCAGTAGTATAGTCGGGGAGAACACTGAAGCTTTCTTT
CASSIVGENTEAFF
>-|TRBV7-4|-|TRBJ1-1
TGTGCCAGCAGCCCAAGTGGGGGGGATCGTGAAGCTTTCTTT
CASSPSGGDREAFF
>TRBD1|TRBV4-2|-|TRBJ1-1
TGTGCCAGCAGCCAAGAGTGGGACAGGAACACTGAAGCTTTCTTT
CASSQEWDRNTEAFF
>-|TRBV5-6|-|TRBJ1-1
TGTGCCAGCAGCTTGGCCGGGCCTCAGGGGGCTTTCTTT
CASSLAGPQGAFF
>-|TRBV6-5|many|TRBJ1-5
TGTGCCAGCAGATGGGTCCTAAGGGAACTTCAGCCCCAGCATTTT
CASRWVLRELQPQHF
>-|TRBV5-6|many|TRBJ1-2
TGTGCCAGCAGCCCCACAGGGATTAACTATGGCTACACCTTC
CASSPTGINYGYTF
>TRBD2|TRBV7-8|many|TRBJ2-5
TGTGCCAGCAGCTTGGAGCCGGGACTAGCACCACAAGAGACCCAGTACTTC
CASSLEPGLAPQETQYF
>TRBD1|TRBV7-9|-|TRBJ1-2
TGTGCCAGCAGACATACAGGACAGGGCCCTAACTATGGCTACACCTTC
CASRHTGQGPNYGYTF
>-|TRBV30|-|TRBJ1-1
TGTGCCTGGAGTACCGAAGGGCCGCAAGCTTTCTTT
CAWSTEGPQAFF
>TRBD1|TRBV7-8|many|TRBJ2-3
TGTGCCAGCAGCTTATCTGGACAGGGTGCAGATACGCAGTATTTT
CASSLSGQGADTQYF
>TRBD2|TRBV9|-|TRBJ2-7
TGTGCCAGCAGCGTAGGTGAGGGACTAGCGATCGACGAGCAGTACTTC
CASSVGEGLAIDEQYF
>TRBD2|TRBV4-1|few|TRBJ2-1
TGCGCCAGCAGCCTGGGACTAGCGGGACGGGGTGAGCAGTTCTTC
CASSLGLAGRGEQFF
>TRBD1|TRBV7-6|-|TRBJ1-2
TGTGCCAGCAGCTTCAAGGACAGGGCGAACTATGGCTACACCTTC
CASSFKDRANYGYTF
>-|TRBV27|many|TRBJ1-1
TGTGCCAGCAGTGGGGGACACCTCATAGAAGCTTTCTTT
CASSGGHLIEAFF
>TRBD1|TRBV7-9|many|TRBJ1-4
TGTGCCAGCAGCTCGACAGGGACCCTTGAAAAACTGTTTTTT
CASSSTGTLEKLFF
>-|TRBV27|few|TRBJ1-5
TGTGCCAGCAGTTTATTGGGAACGGAGCAGCCCCAGCATTTT
CASSLLGTEQPQHF